A single sample gave rise to the 29 T cell receptor beta chains below, sequenced in a study of blood T cell repertoires in COVID-19. The method was immunoSEQ multiplex PCR; TCRdb's version includes in-frame clones alone and lacks a portion of them. The table lists over 300,000 clones, around nine tenths of them singletons. Sample: PBMCs or T cells enriched from blood (not recorded which). The receptors come from a woman aged 25 to 45 with acute COVID-19.

The rearrangement links TRBV2 to TRBJ1-6, with 10 bases matching TRBD1. This CDR3 has 14 amino acids. The germline V gene encodes CDR1 SNHLY and CDR2 FYNNEI. Trimming cost V 5 bases and J 13 bases; bases outside gene matches: 8. CDR3 nucleotide sequence: TGTGCCAGCAGTAGAGACAGGGGGCCCGCCCCCCTCCACTTT. Amino acids: CASSRDRGPAPLHF.

The V and J genes are TRBV18 and TRBJ1-4; D might be TRBD1 (5 bases). Looked up from germline, CDR1 is KGHSH and CDR2 is LQKENI. The V gene lost 4 bases and the J gene lost 0 bases, with 9 bases spanning the gap. This CDR3 has 15 amino acids. This CDR3 is CASSQGIPTNEKLFF. The CDR3 nucleotides are TGTGCCAGCTCACAGGGGATCCCAACTAATGAAAAACTGTTTTTT.

The chain has TRBV5-3 and TRBJ1-5, with TRBD1 matching 9 bases. TRBV5-3 is designated an ORF whose function remains uncertain. The J segment lost 7 bases and the V segment lost 5 bases, leaving 13 bases of the junction unmatched. The CDR3 runs 16 residues. The CDR3 region is CARRPDRGAVLQPQHF. The DNA of the CDR3 is TGTGCCAGAAGACCCGACAGGGGGGCGGTCCTACAGCCCCAGCATTTT.

The chain uses TRBV5-8 and TRBJ1-3; D may be TRBD1 (6 bases). The CDR3 consists of 15 residues. Germline V gene data show CDR1 as SGHTS and CDR2 as YDEGEE. V was cut by 2 bases and J by 0 bases, with 9 bases left in between. Here the CDR3 reads CASSFTDSSGNTIYF. The DNA of the CDR3 is TGTGCCAGCAGCTTTACGGACAGCTCTGGAAACACCATATATTTT. Combining the CDR3 with reference TRBV5-8 and TRBJ1-3 gives the whole variable domain EAGVTQSPTHLIKTRGQQATLRCSPISGHTSVYWYQQALGLGLQFLLWYDEGEERNRGNFPPRFSGRQFPNYSSELNVNALELEDSALYLCASSFTDSSGNTIYFGEGSWLTVV.

The rearrangement links TRBV6-5 to TRBJ1-6, with 7 bases fitting TRBD1. V was clipped by 2 bases and J by 14 bases; unmatched bases: 0. CDR3 size: 11 residues. Germline V CDR1 and CDR2: MNHEY, SVGAGI. CDR3 sequence reads: CASSYQGALHF. CDR3 in DNA: TGTGCCAGCAGTTACCAGGGGGCCCTCCACTTT.

The chain is built from TRBV30 and TRBJ2-7; maybe TRBD1 (7 bases). The germline V gene encodes CDR1 GTSNPN and CDR2 SVGIG (reference sequence). The CDR3 is 13 residues long. The ends were cut back, 2 bases at V and 4 bases at J, with 12 bases in the middle. In nucleotides, the CDR3 is TGTGCCTGGAGTCAGGGGGGCCAATACGAGCAGTACTTC. This codes for CAWSQGGQYEQYF.

The J gene is TRBJ1-5, the V gene TRBV6-6; tentative D call: TRBD1 (6 bases). Looked up from germline, CDR1 is MNHNY and CDR2 is SVGAGI (reference sequence). Between the trimmed V and J ends, which lost 2 bases and 8 bases, there was a span of 16 bases. This CDR3 comprises 15 residues. The CDR3 here is CASSYDRGGFEPQHF. The DNA of the CDR3 is TGTGCCAGCAGTTACGATAGGGGGGGGTTTGAGCCCCAGCATTTT.

This clone has more than one count but fewer than ten. The chain has TRBV2 and TRBJ1-1; D is perhaps TRBD1 (6 bases). Deletions cut 3 bases from V and 1 base from J, with 9 bases between. The CDR3 runs to 14 residues. Germline-derived CDR1 and CDR2 are SNHLY and FYNNEI. DNA for the CDR3: TGTGCCAGCAGTGAGGGCAGGGGGAACACTGAAGCTTTCTTT. Its protein is CASSEGRGNTEAFF.

The chain combines TRBV18 with TRBJ1-1, with D tentatively TRBD1 (6 bases). Germline V gene data show CDR1 as KGHSH and CDR2 as LQKENI. The V and J ends lost 2 bases and 1 base respectively, with 11 bases between them. CDR3 length: 15 residues. The CDR3 region is CASSPRGRGNTEAFF. The CDR3 coding sequence is TGTGCCAGCTCACCAAGAGGCAGGGGGAACACTGAAGCTTTCTTT. Using reference TRBV18 and TRBJ1-1 for the parts outside the CDR3, the full variable domain is NAGVMQNPRHLVRRRGQEARLRCSPMKGHSHVYWYRQLPEEGLKFMVYLQKENIIDESGMPKERFSAEFPKEGPSILRIQQVVRGDSAAYFCASSPRGRGNTEAFFGQGTRLTVV.

The genes are TRBV27 and TRBJ1-6, with D uncertain. This CDR3 is built from 16 residues. The germline V and J ends were trimmed by 6 bases and 10 bases, with 22 bases remaining between them. Germline V gene sequence: CDR1 MNHEY, CDR2 SMNVEV (reference sequence). The DNA for the CDR3 is TGTGCCAGCAGCCAAAGTCGCGGGGATCTCCGGTCACCCCTCCACTTT. Translation gives CASSQSRGDLRSPLHF.

The V gene is TRBV21-1, the J gene TRBJ2-3; TRBD2, as called in the table, went unchecked against the DNA. TRBV21-1 is shown as a pseudogene. The CDR3 totals 19 residues. The CDR3 DNA reads TGTGCCAGCAGCAAAGTCCTCCTATTGGCGGGCCAAAGCACAGATACGCAGTATTTT. Its translation is CASSKVLLLAGQSTDTQYF.

The chain couples TRBV2 to TRBJ1-4; D might be TRBD1 (5 bases). This CDR3 has 12 residues. Germline assignment: CDR1 SNHLY and CDR2 FYNNEI. V lost 3 bases and J lost 8, with 7 bases in between. This CDR3 is CASSEAGEKLFF. In nucleotides, the CDR3 is TGTGCCAGCAGTGAGGCAGGGGAAAAACTGTTTTTT. The full variable domain, with the rest looked up from reference TRBV2 and TRBJ1-4, is EPEVTQTPSHQVTQMGQEVILRCVPISNHLYFYWYRQILGQKVEFLVSFYNNEISEKSEIFDDQFSVERPDGSNFTLKIRSTKLEDSAMYFCASSEAGEKLFFGSGTQLSVL.

The V call is TRBV6-5, the J call TRBJ1-1, with TRBD1 matching 9 bases. There are 16 residues in the CDR3. With V trimmed by 4 bases and J by 5 bases, 11 bases remained unmatched. Germline values: CDR1 MNHEY, CDR2 SVGAGI. The CDR3 loop is CASSSPSDRGDTEAFF. The CDR3 DNA sequence: TGTGCCAGCAGTTCTCCCTCGGACAGGGGAGATACTGAAGCTTTCTTT.

The chain carries TRBV6-4 and TRBJ2-1, with 14 bases matching TRBD2. This CDR3 has 15 amino acids. With V trimmed by 5 bases and J by 8 bases, 5 bases remained unmatched. In germline, CDR1 is MRHNA, CDR2 SNTAGT. The chain's CDR3 is CASSMGTSGGHEQFF. For the CDR3, the DNA is TGTGCCAGCAGTATGGGGACTAGCGGGGGCCATGAGCAGTTCTTC.

This chain uses TRBV10-1 with TRBJ1-2; D not resolved. Germline V gives CDR1 WNHNN, CDR2 SYGVQD (reference sequence). This CDR3 region has 13 residues. The ends were cut back, 2 bases at V and 3 bases at J, with 7 bases in the middle. The CDR3 is CASSEGRYYGYTF. In DNA form, the CDR3 reads TGCGCCAGCAGTGAGGGCAGGTACTATGGCTACACCTTC.

V usage is TRBV6-1 and J usage is TRBJ2-2, with 7 bases lining up with TRBD1. The CDR3 loop spans 19 amino acids. The V gene end was trimmed by 0 bases and the J gene end by 0 bases; junction bases not matched to a gene: 10. CDR1 is MNHNS, CDR2 SASEGT, per germline. CDR3 coding DNA: TGTGCCAGCAGTGAAGCAGGGGGTTGGGGGACAGCGAACACCGGGGAGCTGTTTTTT. This sequence encodes CASSEAGGWGTANTGELFF.

Points on this clone: An end of the junction does not agree with germline; a read error may underlie this. The chain has TRBV4-3 and TRBJ1-4; D remains ambiguous. The CDR3 runs to 14 residues. CDR1 and CDR2 from the germline V gene are LGHNA and YSLEER. The CDR3 sequence is CASSQSRTFGLRVF. The CDR3 DNA is TGCGCCAGCAGCCAAAGTCGGACGTTTGGGTTGAGGGTTTTT.

This clone was seen once. The chain is built from TRBV24-1 and TRBJ2-5, with TRBD2 matching over 8 bases. Germline-derived CDR1 and CDR2 are KGHDR and SFDVKD. V shed 5 bases and J 2 bases; nucleotides not matched to a gene: 6. The CDR3 is 15 amino acids. The CDR3 DNA reads as TGTGCCACCAGTGGAAAGCGGGGGAGTCAAGAGACCCAGTACTTC. It encodes CATSGKRGSQETQYF.

The chain is built from TRBV24-1 and TRBJ1-5; 10 bases are shared with TRBD1. Germline V gene lookup returns CDR1 KGHDR and CDR2 SFDVKD. The CDR3 runs to 15 residues. V shed 4 bases, J shed 1 base, and the junction held 0 bases outside the gene matches. CDR3 nucleotide sequence: TGTGCCACCAGTGAGGGACAGGGGAGCAATCAGCCCCAGCATTTT. Residues: CATSEGQGSNQPQHF.

A few counts support this clone. CDR3 nucleotide sequence: TGTGCCAGCAGCTTGGGGGGGGCCTCACCCCTCCACTTT. Encoded protein: CASSLGGASPLHF. This chain joins TRBV7-6 and TRBJ1-6; the D gene is possibly TRBD1 (6 bases). V was cut by 3 bases and J by 10 bases, with 10 bases left in between. Germline V gives CDR1 SGHVS, CDR2 FNYEAQ. The CDR3 spans 13 residues.

The chain combines TRBV9 with TRBJ1-2, with D tentatively TRBD1 (5 bases). The V end lost 0 bases, the J end lost 1 base, and 10 bases lay between the germline ends. This CDR3 spans 15 amino acids. Germline assignment: CDR1 SGDLS and CDR2 YYNGEE. The CDR3 DNA reads TGTGCCAGCAGCGTAGAAGGGGATAGTAACTATGGCTACACCTTC. This gives the protein CASSVEGDSNYGYTF. The full variable domain, its missing parts supplied by reference TRBV9 and TRBJ1-2, is DSGVTQTPKHLITATGQRVTLRCSPRSGDLSVYWYQQSLDQGLQFLIQYYNGEERAKGNILERFSAQQFPDLHSELNLSSLELGDSALYFCASSVEGDSNYGYTFGSGTRLTVV.

The chain employs TRBV4-1 and TRBJ2-1; D not resolved. This CDR3 region has 15 residues. Trimming took off 2 bases at V and 0 bases at J, with 8 bases between the two ends. The germline gives CDR1 MGHRA, CDR2 YSYEKL. CDR3 coding DNA: TGCGCCAGCAGCCAAATCGCGAACTCCTACAATGAGCAGTTCTTC. This codes for CASSQIANSYNEQFF.

The CDR3 loop reads CATAGTGSNSPLHF. CDR3 DNA: TGCGCCACTGCGGGGACAGGCTCAAATTCACCCCTCCACTTT. The chain links TRBV10-1 to TRBJ1-6; 8 bases line up with TRBD1. V gave up 10 bases and J gave up 7 bases; unmatched junction bases: 9. CDR3 length: 14 residues. Looked up from germline, CDR1 is WNHNN and CDR2 is SYGVQD (reference sequence).

The CDR3 reads CAWSDQPEEAFF. The CDR3 nucleotides are TGTGCCTGGAGTGATCAGCCGGAGGAAGCTTTCTTT. J is TRBJ1-1 and V is TRBV30; D is unresolved. The CDR3 consists of 12 residues. Germline CDR1 is GTSNPN and CDR2 is SVGIG (reference sequence). V was cut by 1 base and J by 8 bases, with 11 bases left in between.

The chain recombines TRBV7-7 with TRBJ1-1, with TRBD1 as a possible D gene (6 bases). Trimming stripped 6 bases from V and 7 bases from J, with 18 bases between. There are 14 residues in the CDR3. Germline V gene data show CDR1 as SSHAT and CDR2 as FNYEAQ (reference sequence). The CDR3 DNA reads TGTGCCAGCAGTCCCACAGGGTTTATTGGTGAAGCTTTCTTT. It encodes CASSPTGFIGEAFF.

This clone was observed once. V usage is TRBV25-1 and J usage is TRBJ1-4, with D unclear. The CDR3 loop spans 14 amino acids. Trimming shortened V by 3 bases and J by 0 bases, and 5 bases separated the two germline ends. Germline values: CDR1 MGHDK, CDR2 SYGVNS. The CDR3 coding sequence is TGTGCCAGCAGTGATCCAGCAACTAATGAAAAACTGTTTTTT. As protein: CASSDPATNEKLFF.

CDR3 nucleotides: TGTGCCAGCAGCTTCGGCGGAAATTCACCCCTCCACTTT. Protein: CASSFGGNSPLHF. V usage is TRBV11-3 and J usage is TRBJ1-6; D not resolved. CDR3 length: 13 residues. Trimming pared 3 bases from V and 7 bases from J, leaving 7 bases between. CDR1 and CDR2 from the germline V gene are SGHNT and YENEEA.

This clone was seen a handful of times. This sequence joins TRBV13 and TRBJ1-2, with 10 bases aligning to TRBD1. After removal of 5 bases from V and 2 bases from J, the junction contained 5 bases not matched to a gene. CDR3 length equals 15 residues. Per the germline V gene, CDR1 is PRHDT and CDR2 is FYEKMQ (reference sequence). The chain's CDR3 is CASSDRTGGNYGYTF. CDR3 coding DNA: TGTGCCAGCAGCGACCGGACAGGGGGAAACTATGGCTACACCTTC.

This chain connects TRBV21-1 to TRBJ1-2; the table names TRBD1, a call not compared with the DNA. TRBV21-1 has pseudogene status. This CDR3 has 19 amino acids. Here the CDR3 DNA reads TGTGCCAGCAGCAAATCCACCACGGGACAGGGGGTTTATAACTATGGCTACACCTTC. This sequence encodes CASSKSTTGQGVYNYGYTF.